The 20 T cell receptor beta chains below were found in one sample sequenced in a study of T cell responses to AZD1222 COVID-19 vaccine. Sequenced by immunoSEQ multiplex PCR; TCRdb stores in-frame clones only, minus some. The sample lists over 130,000 clones; around 89% were seen once. Sequencing was performed on peripheral blood, taken 28 days after the second AZD1222 dose. The receptors derive from an adult who received the AZD1222 COVID-19 vaccine.

The CDR3: CASQGPGVYNEQFF. For the CDR3, the DNA is TGTGCCTCCCAGGGGCCAGGGGTATACAATGAGCAGTTCTTC. This chain uses TRBV24-1 with TRBJ2-1; D possibly corresponds to TRBD1 (6 bases). The ends were cut back, 12 bases at V and 4 bases at J, with 18 bases in the middle. CDR1 and CDR2 from the germline V gene are KGHDR and SFDVKD. This CDR3 has 14 amino acids.

The rearrangement links TRBV27 to TRBJ1-4; D is uncertain. The germline V gene encodes CDR1 MNHEY and CDR2 SMNVEV (reference sequence). This CDR3 comprises 14 residues. V was trimmed by 3 bases and J by 1 base, leaving 6 bases between them. The CDR3 sequence is CASSFPGTNEKLFF. CDR3 nucleotides: TGTGCCAGCAGTTTCCCGGGAACTAATGAAAAACTGTTTTTT.

The chain recombines TRBV28 with TRBJ2-7; D possibly corresponds to TRBD2 (7 bases). CDR1 is MDHEN and CDR2 is SYDVKM in the germline V gene. V was pared by 1 base and J by 4 bases, with 14 bases between. This CDR3 spans 15 amino acids. CDR3 protein: CASSLSGGAGYEQYF. The DNA for the CDR3 is TGTGCCAGCAGTTTATCGGGGGGCGCTGGATACGAGCAGTACTTC.

The V and J genes are TRBV4-3 and TRBJ1-4; no definite D call. This CDR3 contains 15 residues. CDR1 is LGHNA and CDR2 is YSLEER in the germline V gene. Trimming cost V 0 bases and J 0 bases, with 5 bases left between them. The CDR3 DNA reads as TGCGCCAGCAGCCAAGAGCCAGCAACTAATGAAAAACTGTTTTTT. It yields the protein CASSQEPATNEKLFF.

This rearrangement joins TRBV5-1 to TRBJ2-1, with no clear D. This CDR3 comprises 14 residues. Germline lookup yields CDR1 SGHRS and CDR2 YFSETQ. Trimming shortened V by 0 bases and J by 3 bases, and 7 bases separated the two germline ends. The CDR3 nucleotides read TGCGCCAGCAGCTTGGAGAGTCGCTACAATGAGCAGTTCTTC. This encodes CASSLESRYNEQFF. The whole variable domain, filled in from reference TRBV5-1 and TRBJ2-1, reads KAGVTQTPRYLIKTRGQQVTLSCSPISGHRSVSWYQQTPGQGLQFLFEYFSETQRNKGNFPGRFSGRQFSNSRSEMNVSTLELGDSALYLCASSLESRYNEQFFGPGTRLTVL.

This clone has just a few counts. The chain recombines TRBV2 with TRBJ2-7, with 11 bases fitting TRBD1. The CDR3 has 14 residues. Looked up from germline, CDR1 is SNHLY and CDR2 is FYNNEI. J was trimmed by 6 bases and V by 6 bases; bases with no gene match: 7. The CDR3 loop reads CASRDSGTGGEQYF. The CDR3 DNA sequence: TGTGCCAGCAGGGACTCCGGGACAGGGGGCGAGCAGTACTTC.

This clone turned up a few times. This chain links TRBV30 with TRBJ1-3; no clear D gene. V was trimmed by 3 bases and J by 8 bases, leaving 14 bases between them. Germline CDR1 and CDR2: GTSNPN and SVGIG (reference sequence). This CDR3 is 13 amino acids long. The CDR3 here is CAWSLGPRDTIYF. DNA for the CDR3: TGTGCCTGGAGCCTCGGACCGCGGGACACCATATATTTT.

CDR3 protein: CASNPGPELTEAFF. The CDR3 nucleotides are TGTGCCAGCAATCCGGGCCCAGAGCTCACTGAAGCTTTCTTT. The rearrangement joins TRBV2 to TRBJ1-1; D uncertain. The CDR3 extends over 14 amino acids. Per the germline V gene, CDR1 is SNHLY and CDR2 is FYNNEI. V lost 7 bases and J 4 bases, leaving 16 bases between the germline ends.

This clone was seen once. The chain recombines TRBV5-8 with TRBJ1-2, with D uncertain. The germline CDR1 and CDR2 sequences are SGHTS and YDEGEE. V was trimmed by 4 bases and J by 4 bases, leaving 11 bases between them. The CDR3 contains 13 residues. The CDR3 DNA follows: TGTGCCAGCAGCGGCGGAGTAACCTATGGCTACACCTTC. It yields the protein CASSGGVTYGYTF.

This clone was picked up one time. The chain combines TRBV19 with TRBJ1-1, with D hard to call. The CDR3 runs 11 residues. V was shortened by 8 bases and J by 8 bases, with 12 bases between the two germline ends. Germline CDR1 LNHDA, CDR2 SQIVND (reference sequence). This CDR3 is CASRGGPEAFF. The CDR3 DNA reads as TGTGCCAGTCGGGGTGGCCCCGAAGCTTTCTTT.

The chain links TRBV11-3 to TRBJ2-1, with 9 bases aligning to TRBD1. The J segment lost 5 bases and the V segment lost 9 bases, leaving 11 bases of the junction unmatched. The germline gives CDR1 SGHNT, CDR2 YENEEA. The CDR3 is 15 amino acids. The CDR3 here is CASRGSGTGHNEQFF. Here the CDR3 DNA reads TGTGCCAGTCGGGGGTCTGGGACAGGGCACAATGAGCAGTTCTTC.

The V and J genes are TRBV14 and TRBJ1-2, with D hard to call. V shed 1 base and J shed 8 bases, with 17 bases lying between them. Germline V gene data show CDR1 as SGHDN and CDR2 as FVKESK. The CDR3 has 15 residues. CDR3 in amino acids: CASSQAYQAIQGYTF. In nucleotides, the CDR3 is TGTGCCAGCAGCCAAGCTTATCAGGCGATTCAGGGCTACACCTTC.

The sample holds one count of this clone. The V gene is TRBV7-6, the J gene TRBJ2-1, with a weak D call TRBD2 (6 bases). The CDR3 consists of 15 residues. The V gene lost 1 base and the J gene lost 7 bases, with 14 bases spanning the gap. Germline values: CDR1 SGHVS, CDR2 FNYEAQ. The CDR3 is CASSLDGRRQNEQFF. CDR3 DNA sequence: TGTGCCAGCAGCTTAGACGGGAGACGTCAAAATGAGCAGTTCTTC. The variable domain in full, completed from reference TRBV7-6 and TRBJ2-1, reads GAGVSQSPRYKVTKRGQDVALRCDPISGHVSLYWYRQALGQGPEFLTYFNYEAQQDKSGLPNDRFSAERPEGSISTLTIQRTEQRDSAMYRCASSLDGRRQNEQFFGPGTRLTVL.

The rearrangement joins TRBV5-1 to TRBJ1-2; TRBD1 matches at 7 bases. The CDR3 length is 15 residues. V shed 0 bases, J shed 3 bases, and the junction held 5 bases outside the gene matches. The germline V gene encodes CDR1 SGHRS and CDR2 YFSETQ. Here the CDR3 reads CASSLAEGADYGYTF. CDR3 coding DNA: TGCGCCAGCAGCTTGGCTGAGGGGGCGGACTATGGCTACACCTTC.

This rearrangement joins TRBV5-1 to TRBJ1-4; D is possibly TRBD1 (6 bases). V shed 4 bases and J shed 8 bases, with 24 bases lying between them. The CDR3 is made up of 17 amino acids. The V gene's germline CDR1 is SGHRS and CDR2 YFSETQ. The CDR3 DNA is TGCGCCAGCAGCCCGGCCGGGACACCAAAAACCGGAGAAAAACTGTTTTTT. Protein sequence: CASSPAGTPKTGEKLFF.

This sequence joins TRBV7-8 and TRBJ2-7; D uncertain. This CDR3 has 11 amino acids. The germline gives CDR1 SGHVS, CDR2 FQNEAQ. V shed 4 bases and J shed 4 bases, with 5 bases lying between them. The CDR3 sequence: CASSYTYEQYF. CDR3 nucleotides: TGTGCCAGCAGCTATACATACGAGCAGTACTTC.

This clone was seen just once. The genes are TRBV30 and TRBJ1-2; possible D gene TRBD1, 6 bases. The CDR3 is made up of 14 amino acids. V was clipped by 5 bases and J by 8 bases, with 21 bases between them. Germline V gene sequence: CDR1 GTSNPN, CDR2 SVGIG (reference sequence). CDR3 DNA: TGTGCCTGGGTGGAGGGACACCCTTTAACGGGCTACACCTTC. Amino acid sequence: CAWVEGHPLTGYTF.

This chain connects TRBV18 to TRBJ1-2; 9 positions match TRBD1. V gave up 3 bases and J gave up 6 bases; unmatched junction bases: 5. The CDR3 loop spans 14 amino acids. Germline V gives CDR1 KGHSH, CDR2 LQKENI. The CDR3, as DNA: TGTGCCAGCTCACCCGGGACAGGGATAGATGGCTACACCTTC. This gives the protein CASSPGTGIDGYTF.

J is TRBJ1-1 and V is TRBV7-2; D not resolved. The CDR3 runs to 14 residues. V lost 0 bases, J lost 12 bases, and 17 bases lay in between. Germline values: CDR1 SGHTA, CDR2 FQGNSA. CDR3 region: CASSLAGSGVGTFF. As DNA, the CDR3 is TGTGCCAGCAGCTTAGCAGGATCCGGCGTGGGGACTTTCTTT.

This clone turned up a few times. The rearrangement links TRBV12-3 or TRBV12-4 to TRBJ2-5; a weak D match, TRBD2 (5 bases). The CDR3 extends over 12 amino acids. Trimming removed 6 bases at V and 10 bases at J, with 15 bases between. CDR3 loop: CASSRGRDYQYF. For the CDR3, the DNA is TGTGCCAGCAGCCGAGGACGGGATTACCAGTACTTC.